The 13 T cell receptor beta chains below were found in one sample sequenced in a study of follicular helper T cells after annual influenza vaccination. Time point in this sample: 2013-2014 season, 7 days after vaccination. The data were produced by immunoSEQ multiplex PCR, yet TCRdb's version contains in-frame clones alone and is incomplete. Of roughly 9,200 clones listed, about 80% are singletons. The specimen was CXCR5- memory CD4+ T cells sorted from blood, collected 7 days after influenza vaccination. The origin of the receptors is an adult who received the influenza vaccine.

The CDR3 is CASSAAGRKETQYF. The CDR3 region has the DNA TGTGCCAGCAGTGCCGCGGGACGGAAAGAGACCCAGTACTTC. The chain carries TRBV7-9 and TRBJ2-5; D perhaps matches TRBD2 (6 bases). This CDR3 is 14 amino acids long. V lost 6 bases, J lost 3 bases, and 14 bases lay in between. The V gene's germline CDR1 is SEHNR and CDR2 FQNEAQ (reference sequence).

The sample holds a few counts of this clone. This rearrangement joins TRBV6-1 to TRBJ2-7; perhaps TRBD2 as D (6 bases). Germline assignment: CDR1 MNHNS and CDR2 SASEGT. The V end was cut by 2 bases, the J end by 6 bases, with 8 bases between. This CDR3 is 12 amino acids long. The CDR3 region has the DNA TGTGCCAGCAGTGAACTGGGGGGCGAGCAGTACTTC. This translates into CASSELGGEQYF.

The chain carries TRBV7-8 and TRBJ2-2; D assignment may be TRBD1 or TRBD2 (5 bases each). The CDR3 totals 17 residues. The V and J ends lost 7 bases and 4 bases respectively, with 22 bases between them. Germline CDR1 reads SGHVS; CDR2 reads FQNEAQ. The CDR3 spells CASNNPPTGLATGELFF. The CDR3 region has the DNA TGTGCCAGCAACAACCCACCCACGGGGCTAGCCACCGGGGAGCTGTTTTTT.

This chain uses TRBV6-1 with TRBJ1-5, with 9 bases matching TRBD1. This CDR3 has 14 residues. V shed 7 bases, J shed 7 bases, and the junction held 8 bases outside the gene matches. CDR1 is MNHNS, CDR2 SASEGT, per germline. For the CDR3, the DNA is TGTGCCAGCACCCTTGGACAGGGGAGCCAGCCCCAGCATTTT. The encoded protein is CASTLGQGSQPQHF.

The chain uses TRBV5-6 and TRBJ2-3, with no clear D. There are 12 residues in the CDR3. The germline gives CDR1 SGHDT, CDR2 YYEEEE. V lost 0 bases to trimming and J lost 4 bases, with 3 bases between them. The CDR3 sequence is CASSLAADTQYF. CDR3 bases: TGTGCCAGCAGCTTGGCCGCAGATACGCAGTATTTT.

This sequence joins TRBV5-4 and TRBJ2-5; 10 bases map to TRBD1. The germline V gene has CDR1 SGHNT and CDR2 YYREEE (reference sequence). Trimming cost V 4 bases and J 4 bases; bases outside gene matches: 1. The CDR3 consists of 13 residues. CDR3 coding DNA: TGTGCCAGCAGCAGGACAGGGGGAGAGACCCAGTACTTC. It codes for CASSRTGGETQYF.

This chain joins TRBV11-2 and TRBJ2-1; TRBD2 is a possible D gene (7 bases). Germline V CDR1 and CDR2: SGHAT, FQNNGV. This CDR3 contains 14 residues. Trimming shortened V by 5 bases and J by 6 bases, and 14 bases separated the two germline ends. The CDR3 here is CASSRGATSNEQFF. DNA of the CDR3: TGTGCCAGCAGCCGGGGGGCTACGAGCAATGAGCAGTTCTTC.

DNA for the CDR3: TGTGCCAGCAGCCCCGGGACAGTTCATAGCAATCAGCCCCAGCATTTT. Translated: CASSPGTVHSNQPQHF. The chain uses TRBV7-2 and TRBJ1-5; 7 nucleotides line up with TRBD1. Germline CDR1 reads SGHTA; CDR2 reads FQGNSA. CDR3 length equals 16 residues. With 5 bases clipped from V and 0 bases from J, the junction kept 7 bases outside the gene matches. Supplemented by reference TRBV7-2 and TRBJ1-5, the full variable domain reads GAGVSQSPSNKVTEKGKDVELRCDPISGHTALYWYRQSLGQGLEFLIYFQGNSAPDKSGLPSDRFSAERTGGSVSTLTIQRTQQEDSAVYLCASSPGTVHSNQPQHFGDGTRLSIL.

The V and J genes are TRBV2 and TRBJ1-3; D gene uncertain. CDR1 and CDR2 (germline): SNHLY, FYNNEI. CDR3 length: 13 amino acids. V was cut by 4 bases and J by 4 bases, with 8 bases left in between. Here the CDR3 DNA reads TGTGCCAGCAGTGTACAGATCGGAAACACCATATATTTT. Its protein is CASSVQIGNTIYF.

CDR3 nucleotides: TGCGCCAGCTCCCTACAAGTAAGCACAGATACGCAGTATTTT. This encodes CASSLQVSTDTQYF. The chain uses TRBV5-1 and TRBJ2-3; D gene uncertain. Per the germline V gene, CDR1 is SGHRS and CDR2 is YFSETQ. V was trimmed by 7 bases and J by 0 bases, leaving 12 bases between them. This CDR3 spans 14 amino acids.

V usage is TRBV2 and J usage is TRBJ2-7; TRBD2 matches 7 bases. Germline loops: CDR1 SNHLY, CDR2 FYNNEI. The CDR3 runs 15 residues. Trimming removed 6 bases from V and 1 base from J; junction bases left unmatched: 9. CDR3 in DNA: TGTGCCAGCAGGGCCTCTTCGGGAGGATCCTACGAGCAGTACTTC. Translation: CASRASSGGSYEQYF.

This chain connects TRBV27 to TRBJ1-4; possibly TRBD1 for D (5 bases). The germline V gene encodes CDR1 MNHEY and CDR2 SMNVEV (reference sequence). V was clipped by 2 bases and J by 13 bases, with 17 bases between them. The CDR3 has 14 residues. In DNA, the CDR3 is TGTGCCAGCAGTTTAAAGGTCGGGCGCGGGGGACTGTTTTTT. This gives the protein CASSLKVGRGGLFF.

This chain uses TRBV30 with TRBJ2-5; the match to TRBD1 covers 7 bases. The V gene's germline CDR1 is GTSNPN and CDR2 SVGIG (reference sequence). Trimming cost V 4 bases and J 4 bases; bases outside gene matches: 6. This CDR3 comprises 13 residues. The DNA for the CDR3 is TGTGCCTGGACCACCACAGGGGCAGAGACCCAGTACTTC. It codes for CAWTTTGAETQYF.